The 22 T cell receptor beta chains in this list originate from one sample, sequenced in a study of blood T cells in healthy people across ages (dated by TCRdb to about 2015). The receptor library was made with 5' RACE. The instrument was an Illumina HiSeq 2500. A second PCR of about 7 to 12 cycles was performed with a sample-barcoded 5' primer and a J-beta primer mix. TCRdb redid the processing of the public reads, applying fastp at Q25 and MiXCR, and retained in-frame beta chains. CDR3 protein sequences are deduplicated, and each keeps its most common genes and DNA. This sample is represented by hundreds of thousands of distinct CDR3 sequences; around a quarter of them were singletons. The ten largest account for 9.4% of the sample. The same sample was also studied in work on T cells of mothers and their children.

Specimen: blood. The source is a boy under 18 in good health.

The rearrangement uses TRBV10-2 and TRBJ2-1; D call uncertain. The CDR3 has 14 residues. Germline values: CDR1 WSHSY, CDR2 SAAADI. V lost 0 bases and J 3 bases, leaving 6 bases between the germline ends. As DNA, the CDR3 is TGCGCCAGCAGTGAGTCCGTGGGCTACAATGAGCAGTTCTTC. This sequence encodes CASSESVGYNEQFF.

The CDR3: CASSFLVGEQFF. The CDR3 DNA sequence: TGTGCCAGCAGCTTTCTAGTAGGTGAGCAGTTCTTC. J is TRBJ2-1 and V is TRBV5-4; D remains unclear. V was clipped by 2 bases and J by 9 bases, with 9 bases between them. Germline V lookup: CDR1 SGHNT, CDR2 YYREEE (reference sequence). The CDR3 loop spans 12 amino acids. Using reference TRBV5-4 and TRBJ2-1 for the parts outside the CDR3, the full variable domain is ETGVTQSPTHLIKTRGQQVTLRCSSQSGHNTVSWYQQALGQGPQFIFQYYREEENGRGNFPPRFSGLQFPNYSSELNVNALELDDSALYLCASSFLVGEQFFGPGTRLTVL.

There are a few counts of this clonotype. The V and J genes are TRBV10-3 and TRBJ2-5; 10 bases align to TRBD2. Germline loops: CDR1 ENHRY, CDR2 SYGVKD. Germline trimming cut 9 bases from V and 5 bases from J; bases unmatched to any gene: 12. The CDR3 is 15 residues long. The CDR3 DNA reads TGTGCCATAGCCCCCGGGACTAGCGATGGTGAGACCCAGTACTTC. This encodes CAIAPGTSDGETQYF.

This clonotype was seen more than once but under ten times. The CDR3 DNA reads TGTGCCAGCAGCCCAGGGACAGGGCGCCAAGAGACCCAGTACTTC. Translated: CASSPGTGRQETQYF. The chain couples TRBV7-6 to TRBJ2-5; 9 bases align to TRBD1. Germline V gene data show CDR1 as SGHVS and CDR2 as FNYEAQ. Trimming at V came to 5 bases and at J to 1 base, leaving 5 bases not matched to a gene. This CDR3 has 15 residues.

The chain carries TRBV18 and TRBJ2-1; D assignment may be TRBD1 or TRBD2 (5 bases each). V shed 4 bases and J shed 2 bases, with 12 bases lying between them. Germline loops: CDR1 KGHSH, CDR2 LQKENI. This CDR3 region has 15 residues. CDR3 coding DNA: TGTGCCAGCTCACTTCTCGGGGCTACCTACAATGAGCAGTTCTTC. It translates to CASSLLGATYNEQFF.

V and J are TRBV11-2 and TRBJ1-1; 8 bases agree with TRBD1. V was pared by 5 bases and J by 5 bases, with 7 bases of the junction left unmatched. There are 14 residues in the CDR3. CDR1 is SGHAT and CDR2 is FQNNGV in the germline V gene. CDR3 in amino acids: CASSDRQGRTEAFF. The DNA for the CDR3 is TGTGCCAGCAGCGATAGACAGGGGCGGACTGAAGCTTTCTTT.

In its sample, this clonotype was seen a few times. The rearrangement joins TRBV7-9 to TRBJ2-7; 9 nucleotides agree with TRBD2. The CDR3 runs to 14 residues. V lost 11 bases, J lost 2 bases, and 10 bases stayed unmatched. From germline, CDR1 is SEHNR and CDR2 FQNEAQ (reference sequence). The CDR3 here is CAGGGLAGAYEQYF. The CDR3 nucleotides read TGTGCCGGCGGTGGCTTAGCGGGGGCCTACGAGCAGTACTTC.

The chain's CDR3 is CASSPWGVSNQPQHF. The CDR3 DNA reads TGTGCCAGTAGTCCGTGGGGAGTTAGCAATCAGCCCCAGCATTTT. V and J are TRBV19 and TRBJ1-5; D is unclear. The CDR3 runs to 15 residues. V dropped 5 bases and J dropped 0 bases, with 11 bases sitting between them. CDR1 and CDR2 (germline): LNHDA, SQIVND (reference sequence).

This sequence joins TRBV6-1 and TRBJ2-3; possibly TRBD2 for D (5 bases). This CDR3 spans 13 amino acids. The V end was cut by 8 bases, the J end by 7 bases, with 16 bases between. Per germline, CDR1 MNHNS and CDR2 SASEGT. CDR3 protein: CASLALMTHTQYF. The CDR3 bases are TGTGCCAGCCTAGCCCTGATGACACATACGCAGTATTTT.

V usage is TRBV20-1 and J usage is TRBJ2-5; D not resolved. The DNA matches TRBJ2-1 better at its end, which makes the J call doubtful. Germline CDR1 reads DFQATT; CDR2 reads SNEGSKA (reference sequence). There are 14 residues in the CDR3. The CDR3 is CSASLNWNYNEQFF. For the CDR3, the DNA is TGCAGTGCCAGTTTAAATTGGAATTACAATGAGCAGTTCTTC.

This chain joins TRBV7-2 and TRBJ2-1; 11 bases map to TRBD2. The length of the CDR3 is 14 residues. The J segment lost 6 bases and the V segment lost 6 bases, leaving 4 bases of the junction unmatched. Germline V gene sequence: CDR1 SGHTA, CDR2 FQGNSA. The CDR3 here is CASSRLAGTNEQFF. The CDR3 DNA is TGTGCCAGCAGTAGACTAGCGGGAACCAATGAGCAGTTCTTC.

This clonotype was recorded a few times. V and J are TRBV20-1 and TRBJ2-5; TRBD1 or TRBD2 may be the D gene (5 bases each). CDR1 and CDR2 from the germline V gene are DFQATT and SNEGSKA (reference sequence). The ends were cut back, 0 bases at V and 5 bases at J, with 16 bases in the middle. This CDR3 is 15 amino acids long. The CDR3 sequence: CSARDLGIPGETQYF. CDR3 nucleotides: TGCAGTGCTAGAGATCTCGGGATCCCAGGGGAGACCCAGTACTTC.

The chain couples TRBV7-9 to TRBJ2-3; 7 nucleotides line up with TRBD1. This CDR3 is 17 amino acids long. V dropped 2 bases and J dropped 0; count of bases not matched to a gene: 8. In germline, CDR1 is SEHNR, CDR2 FQNEAQ (reference sequence). CDR3 coding DNA: TGTGCCAGCAGCTTACCAGACAGGGAGACTAGCACAGATACGCAGTATTTT. Its translation: CASSLPDRETSTDTQYF. Full variable domain (outside the CDR3, taken from reference TRBV7-9 and TRBJ2-3): DTGVSQNPRHKITKRGQNVTFRCDPISEHNRLYWYRQTLGQGPEFLTYFQNEAQLEKSRLLSDRFSAERPKGSFSTLEIQRTEQGDSAMYLCASSLPDRETSTDTQYFGPGTRLTVL.

This clonotype has a handful of counts. V usage is TRBV20-1 and J usage is TRBJ2-3; 8 bases fit TRBD1. V shed 4 bases and J 0 bases; nucleotides not matched to a gene: 6. Germline CDR1 is DFQATT and CDR2 is SNEGSKA (reference sequence). The CDR3 runs to 15 residues. The CDR3 coding sequence is TGCAGTGCTACGACAGGGGACACTAGCACAGATACGCAGTATTTT. This sequence encodes CSATTGDTSTDTQYF.

This clonotype was seen a few times. V and J are TRBV4-2 and TRBJ1-5, with D possibly matching TRBD1 (5 bases). Germline V CDR1 and CDR2: LGHNA, YNFKEQ. Trimming removed 0 bases from V and 0 bases from J, with 15 bases in between. The CDR3 runs to 18 residues. For the CDR3, the DNA is TGTGCCAGCAGCCAAGAGCCCCTGGGGGTGTATAGCAATCAGCCCCAGCATTTT. It encodes CASSQEPLGVYSNQPQHF.

The chain has TRBV20-1 and TRBJ2-2; the D gene is possibly TRBD1 (5 bases). V lost 1 base, J lost 0 bases, and 9 bases lay in between. This CDR3 comprises 15 residues. The germline V gene encodes CDR1 DFQATT and CDR2 SNEGSKA (reference sequence). The CDR3 DNA reads TGCAGTGCTAGAGTCCCAGGGACGAACACCGGGGAGCTGTTTTTT. Protein product: CSARVPGTNTGELFF.

The chain is built from TRBV27 and TRBJ1-5; 8 bases fit TRBD1. The CDR3 runs 16 residues. CDR1 is MNHEY, CDR2 SMNVEV, per germline (reference sequence). V gave up 2 bases and J gave up 1 base; unmatched junction bases: 4. CDR3 in amino acids: CASSLHRGVSNQPQHF. CDR3 sequence (DNA): TGTGCCAGCAGTTTACACAGGGGGGTAAGCAATCAGCCCCAGCATTTT.

This clonotype was picked up a small number of times. The chain carries TRBV3-1 and TRBJ2-1; D perhaps matches TRBD1 (6 bases). The germline V gene encodes CDR1 LGHDT and CDR2 YNNKEL (reference sequence). The CDR3 loop spans 14 amino acids. V lost 4 bases and J lost 4, with 11 bases in between. The CDR3 loop is CASSPGTSYNEQFF. CDR3 coding DNA: TGTGCCAGCAGCCCCGGGACAAGTTACAATGAGCAGTTCTTC.

The J gene is TRBJ2-7, the V gene TRBV6-2 or TRBV6-3; D ambiguous. Trimming left V 5 bases short and J 6 bases short, with 14 bases between. Germline V gene lookup returns CDR1 MNHEY and CDR2 SVGEGT. CDR3 length: 13 residues. CDR3 sequence reads: CASSLMTPREQYF. Here the CDR3 DNA reads TGTGCCAGCAGTCTTATGACTCCACGCGAGCAGTACTTC.

The gene calls are TRBV6-5 and TRBJ2-7; D is perhaps TRBD1 (5 bases). The length of the CDR3 is 14 residues. The germline V gene has CDR1 MNHEY and CDR2 SVGAGI. V shed 4 bases and J shed 2 bases, with 12 bases lying between them. As DNA, the CDR3 is TGTGCCAGCAGTTGGGGCGGCAGGGCCTACGAGCAGTACTTC. Its translation: CASSWGGRAYEQYF.

This clonotype appeared a few times. The genes are TRBV3-1 and TRBJ2-7, with D perhaps matching TRBD2 (5 bases). CDR3 length equals 14 residues. Trimming took 1 base from V and 3 from J, leaving 10 bases between them. The germline CDR1 and CDR2 sequences are LGHDT and YNNKEL (reference sequence). The CDR3 loop reads CASSQGLGGYEQYF. The CDR3 DNA sequence: TGTGCCAGCAGCCAAGGACTTGGAGGCTACGAGCAGTACTTC.

This clonotype has a handful of counts. The CDR3 sequence: CASSSRGKNIQYF. Written as DNA, the CDR3 is TGTGCCAGCAGTTCCCGAGGCAAAAACATTCAGTACTTC. This chain uses TRBV12-3 or TRBV12-4 with TRBJ2-4; unclear D gene. V was cut by 4 bases and J by 3 bases, with 7 bases left in between. The CDR3 length is 13 residues.